This T cell receptor beta chain was observed in a study of blood T cell repertoires in COVID-19. Background on the study: Nucleic acid was either cDNA or gDNA, and it came from T cells, B-cell-depleted T cells, or PBMCs.

This CDR3 is 14 amino acids long. Trimming cost V 3 bases and J 5 bases, with 11 bases left between them. Germline V lookup: CDR1 MDHEN, CDR2 SYDVKM. The method was immunoSEQ multiplex PCR; TCRdb's version includes in-frame clones alone and lacks a portion of them. The table records roughly 65,000 clones, around 85% of them present only once. The origin of this receptor is a woman of 80 years or more with active or convalescent COVID-19. Sample: peripheral blood. The chain has TRBV28 and TRBJ1-5; D gene unclear. DNA of the CDR3: TGTGCCAGCAGTTTCCCAAGCGGCCATCAGCCCCAGCATTTT. It encodes CASSFPSGHQPQHF.